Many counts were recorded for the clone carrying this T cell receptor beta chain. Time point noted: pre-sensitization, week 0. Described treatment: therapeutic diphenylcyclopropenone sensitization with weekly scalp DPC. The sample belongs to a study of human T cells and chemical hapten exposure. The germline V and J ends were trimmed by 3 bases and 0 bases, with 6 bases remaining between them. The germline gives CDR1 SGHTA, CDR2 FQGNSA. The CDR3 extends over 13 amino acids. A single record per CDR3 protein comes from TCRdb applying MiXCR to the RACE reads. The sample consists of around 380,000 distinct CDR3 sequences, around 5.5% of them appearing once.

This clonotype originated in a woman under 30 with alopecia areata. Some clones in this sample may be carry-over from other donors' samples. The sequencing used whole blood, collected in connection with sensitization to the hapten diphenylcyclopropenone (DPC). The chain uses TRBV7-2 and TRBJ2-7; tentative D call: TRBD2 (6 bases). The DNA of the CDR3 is TGTGCCAGCAGCTTGGGACTCTCCTACGAGCAGTACTTC. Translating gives CASSLGLSYEQYF. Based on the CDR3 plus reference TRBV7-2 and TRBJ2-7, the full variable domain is GAGVSQSPSNKVTEKGKDVELRCDPISGHTALYWYRQSLGQGLEFLIYFQGNSAPDKSGLPSDRFSAERTGGSVSTLTIQRTQQEDSAVYLCASSLGLSYEQYFGPGTRLTVT.